What follows are 27 T cell receptor beta chains derived from one specimen sequenced in a study of cytomegalovirus exposure and HLA in healthy donors. PCR involved 60 Vbeta and 13 Jbeta primers. The method was immunoSEQ multiplex PCR; TCRdb's version includes in-frame clones alone and lacks a portion of them. Here the sample spans some 190,000 clones, 65% to 85% being singletons. Sequencing input: PBMCs. The receptors were sampled from a girl aged 10-17 years in good health and CMV-seropositive.

The rearrangement links TRBV9 to TRBJ2-1; D gene ambiguous. This CDR3 has 14 residues. Looked up from germline, CDR1 is SGDLS and CDR2 is YYNGEE. V was shortened by 4 bases and J by 1 base, with 9 bases between the two germline ends. Here the CDR3 DNA reads TGTGCCAGCAGCCCTGGGCTATCCTACAATGAGCAGTTCTTC. Protein: CASSPGLSYNEQFF.

The chain joins TRBV29-1 to TRBJ2-7; 8 bases line up with TRBD2. The CDR3 is 13 amino acids. CDR1 is SQVTM and CDR2 is ANQGSEA in the germline V gene. The V segment lost 6 bases and the J segment 4 bases; nucleotides outside the gene matches: 8. The CDR3: CSVSGAGGYEQYF. The DNA of the CDR3 is TGCAGCGTCTCCGGGGCGGGGGGTTACGAGCAGTACTTC.

The gene calls are TRBV9 and TRBJ2-3, with a possible D match to TRBD2 (6 bases). In germline, CDR1 is SGDLS, CDR2 YYNGEE. CDR3 length: 14 amino acids. Trimming left V 0 bases short and J 5 bases short, with 10 bases between. CDR3: CASSVAGEIDTQYF. The DNA for the CDR3 is TGTGCCAGCAGCGTAGCGGGGGAGATAGATACGCAGTATTTT.

The rearrangement links TRBV5-6 to TRBJ2-4; D may be TRBD1 (6 bases). CDR3 length: 16 amino acids. Trimming left V 0 bases short and J 1 base short, with 11 bases between. Germline-derived CDR1 and CDR2 are SGHDT and YYEEEE. Here the CDR3 reads CASSLDMGAAKNIQYF. Here the CDR3 DNA reads TGTGCCAGCAGCTTGGACATGGGGGCGGCCAAAAACATTCAGTACTTC.

The V call is TRBV19, the J call TRBJ2-7; possible D gene TRBD1, 6 bases. The V end was cut by 10 bases, the J end by 0 bases, with 10 bases between. Germline lookup yields CDR1 LNHDA and CDR2 SQIVND (reference sequence). This CDR3 is built from 12 residues. In nucleotides, the CDR3 is TGTGCCACTGGACAGAGCTCCTACGAGCAGTACTTC. Translated, it gives CATGQSSYEQYF.

J is TRBJ2-7 and V is TRBV4-2; 10 bases match TRBD2. Germline V gives CDR1 LGHNA, CDR2 YNFKEQ. The CDR3 runs to 15 residues. Trimming removed 1 base from V and 4 bases from J; junction bases left unmatched: 4. CDR3 bases: TGTGCCAGCAGCCAAGTCACTAGCGGGGATTACGAGCAGTACTTC. Protein: CASSQVTSGDYEQYF.

The chain carries TRBV7-9 and TRBJ2-7; maybe TRBD1 (6 bases). The CDR3 is 14 residues long. Trimming removed 0 bases from V and 2 bases from J, with 8 bases in between. Germline V gene data show CDR1 as SEHNR and CDR2 as FQNEAQ (reference sequence). The CDR3, as DNA: TGTGCCAGCAGCTTAGCGGGGGCCCCCTACGAGCAGTACTTC. It yields the protein CASSLAGAPYEQYF.

V and J are TRBV5-1 and TRBJ1-3; D is uncertain. The CDR3 runs 13 residues. Germline V lookup: CDR1 SGHRS, CDR2 YFSETQ. V was clipped by 4 bases and J by 3 bases, with 8 bases between them. This CDR3 is CASSSPGGNTIYF. CDR3 sequence (DNA): TGCGCCAGCAGCAGCCCTGGTGGAAACACCATATATTTT.

This chain links TRBV28 with TRBJ2-7, with 7 nucleotides matching TRBD1. This CDR3 is 13 amino acids long. After removal of 5 bases from V and 5 bases from J, the junction contained 6 bases not matched to a gene. CDR1 and CDR2 from the germline V gene are MDHEN and SYDVKM. The CDR3 protein is CASSPGQLNEQYF. In nucleotides, the CDR3 is TGTGCCAGCAGTCCGGGACAGCTAAACGAGCAGTACTTC.

The CDR3 sequence is CAWSRTSGSFIRRLFF. The CDR3, as DNA: TGTGCCTGGAGTAGGACTAGCGGGAGTTTTATTCGAAGGCTGTTCTTC. The gene calls are TRBV30 and TRBJ2-1, with TRBD2 matching over 13 bases. CDR1 GTSNPN and CDR2 SVGIG come from the germline V gene (reference sequence). The CDR3 covers 16 residues. J lost 15 bases, V lost 2 bases, and 16 bases had no gene match.

This rearrangement joins TRBV4-1 to TRBJ2-3; 13 bases are shared with TRBD2. The CDR3 spans 19 residues. Germline assignment: CDR1 MGHRA and CDR2 YSYEKL. J was trimmed by 5 bases and V by 5 bases; bases with no gene match: 16. CDR3 loop: CASSSPGTSGTGGLDTQYF. In DNA form, the CDR3 reads TGCGCCAGCAGCTCCCCCGGGACTAGCGGGACGGGAGGGTTAGATACGCAGTATTTT.

The J gene is TRBJ2-7, the V gene TRBV11-2; 8 bases align to TRBD2. Unmatched junction bases numbered 13, after V lost 2 bases and J lost 4 bases. CDR3 length: 17 amino acids. Germline CDR1 and CDR2: SGHAT and FQNNGV. CDR3 DNA: TGTGCCAGCAGCTTATCAGCCCCCAGCGGGAGTCGGTACGAGCAGTACTTC. It yields the protein CASSLSAPSGSRYEQYF.

The V and J genes are TRBV4-2 and TRBJ1-1; 10 bases align to TRBD1. The CDR3 has 15 residues. The germline CDR1 and CDR2 sequences are LGHNA and YNFKEQ. The junction had 2 bases not matched to a gene; V was cut back by 3 bases and J by 1 base. The CDR3 coding sequence is TGTGCCAGCAGCCAGCGGGACAGGGGGAACACTGAAGCTTTCTTT. Protein sequence: CASSQRDRGNTEAFF.

As regards this clone: The junction differs from germline at one of its ends, possibly a read error. Here the CDR3 reads CASSLGPSLRDRGTIGYTF. The DNA for the CDR3 is TGTGCCAGCAGTTTGGGTCCGTCATTGCGGGACAGGGGAACTATTGGCTACACCTTC. The rearrangement joins TRBV5-5 to TRBJ1-2, with 10 bases aligning to TRBD1. Germline CDR1 SGHKS, CDR2 YYEKEE (reference sequence). This CDR3 has 19 residues. The full variable domain, its missing parts supplied by reference TRBV5-5 and TRBJ1-2, is DAGVTQSPTHLIKTRGQQVTLRCSPISGHKSVSWYQQVLGQGPQFIFQYYEKEERGRGNFPDRFSARQFPNYSSELNVNALLLGDSALYLCASSLGPSLRDRGTIGYTFGSGTRLTVV.

V usage is TRBV29-1 and J usage is TRBJ2-5; 13 nucleotides agree with TRBD2. J gave up 4 bases and V 6 bases, and 14 bases lay outside the gene matches. The germline gives CDR1 SQVTM, CDR2 ANQGSEA. The CDR3 runs to 17 residues. The CDR3 nucleotides read TGCAGCGTATTTGGACTAGCGGGAGAGGATGGAGGAGAGACCCAGTACTTC. Encoded protein: CSVFGLAGEDGGETQYF.

V is TRBV5-8 and J is TRBJ2-1; 9 bases are shared with TRBD2. V dropped 3 bases and J dropped 3; count of bases not matched to a gene: 7. Germline V gives CDR1 SGHTS, CDR2 YDEGEE. The CDR3 consists of 16 residues. This CDR3 is CASSSLAGVVYNEQFF. In nucleotides, the CDR3 is TGTGCCAGCAGCTCCTTAGCGGGAGTGGTCTACAATGAGCAGTTCTTC.

The chain joins TRBV10-2 to TRBJ2-1; 9 bases fit TRBD2. V trimming: 6 bases; J trimming: 7 bases; junction bases outside the gene matches: 10. From germline, CDR1 is WSHSY and CDR2 SAAADI. The CDR3 runs to 15 residues. CDR3: CASSALAGGKNEQFF. CDR3 sequence (DNA): TGCGCCAGCAGCGCTCTTGCGGGAGGGAAAAATGAGCAGTTCTTC.

In nucleotides, the CDR3 is TGTGCCAGCAGTGAACTATATTTGAACACTGAAGCTTTCTTT. Translated: CASSELYLNTEAFF. The chain combines TRBV6-1 with TRBJ1-1; D not certain. The CDR3 covers 14 residues. V was shortened by 2 bases and J by 0 bases, with 7 bases between the two germline ends. The germline CDR1 and CDR2 sequences are MNHNS and SASEGT.

V gene TRBV5-4 combines with J gene TRBJ2-1; weak D call: TRBD2 (6 bases). From germline, CDR1 is SGHNT and CDR2 YYREEE (reference sequence). The CDR3 totals 16 residues. V was clipped by 0 bases and J by 0 bases, with 10 bases between them. The CDR3 here is CASSLVRDPSYNEQFF. The CDR3, as DNA: TGTGCCAGCAGCTTGGTGCGGGACCCCTCCTACAATGAGCAGTTCTTC.

The V call is TRBV27, the J call TRBJ2-2; D gene uncertain. The CDR3 has 12 amino acids. Trimming shortened V by 3 bases and J by 6 bases, and 5 bases separated the two germline ends. In germline, CDR1 is MNHEY, CDR2 SMNVEV (reference sequence). The CDR3 DNA reads TGTGCCAGCAGTTTGTTCGCCGGGGAGCTGTTTTTT. As protein: CASSLFAGELFF.

V is TRBV10-1 and J is TRBJ1-1; a possible D gene is TRBD1 (5 bases). The CDR3 loop spans 14 amino acids. Trimming left V 3 bases short and J 0 bases short, with 8 bases between. Germline loops: CDR1 WNHNN, CDR2 SYGVQD (reference sequence). The CDR3 is CASSDGGVNTEAFF. The CDR3 bases are TGCGCCAGCAGTGATGGGGGGGTGAACACTGAAGCTTTCTTT.

The chain recombines TRBV2 with TRBJ2-3; 9 nucleotides agree with TRBD2. Germline CDR1 SNHLY, CDR2 FYNNEI. This CDR3 region has 15 residues. V trimming: 4 bases; J trimming: 4 bases; junction bases outside the gene matches: 6. CDR3 sequence: CASSGMTSGSDTQYF. The CDR3 DNA reads as TGTGCCAGCAGTGGGATGACTAGCGGATCAGATACGCAGTATTTT. The full variable domain, rest sourced from reference TRBV2 and TRBJ2-3, is EPEVTQTPSHQVTQMGQEVILRCVPISNHLYFYWYRQILGQKVEFLVSFYNNEISEKSEIFDDQFSVERPDGSNFTLKIRSTKLEDSAMYFCASSGMTSGSDTQYFGPGTRLTVL.

The chain links TRBV2 to TRBJ1-2; no firm D call. Germline CDR1 SNHLY, CDR2 FYNNEI. V gave up 7 bases and J gave up 4 bases, with 10 bases separating them. The CDR3 runs 12 residues. The DNA for the CDR3 is TGTGCCAGCAAAGCGGGCGGCTATGGCTACACCTTC. It encodes CASKAGGYGYTF.

This clone was recorded once. CDR3 in DNA: TGTGCCAGCAGTTACGGACTAGCGGGATCGTACGAGCAGTACTTC. Translating gives CASSYGLAGSYEQYF. V usage is TRBV6-5 and J usage is TRBJ2-7; TRBD2 aligns across 12 bases. This CDR3 has 15 amino acids. Germline CDR1 and CDR2: MNHEY and SVGAGI. J gave up 4 bases and V 2 bases, and 3 bases lay outside the gene matches.

The chain employs TRBV5-1 and TRBJ2-1; 11 bases match TRBD2. V shed 4 bases and J 1 base; nucleotides not matched to a gene: 7. Germline lookup yields CDR1 SGHRS and CDR2 YFSETQ. The CDR3 is 17 residues long. CDR3 nucleotides: TGCGCCAGCAGCATGGGACTAGCGGAACCATCCTACAATGAGCAGTTCTTC. This gives the protein CASSMGLAEPSYNEQFF.

V and J are TRBV6-1 and TRBJ2-4, with 7 positions matching TRBD2. Germline loops: CDR1 MNHNS, CDR2 SASEGT. The junction had 5 bases not matched to a gene; V was cut back by 1 base and J by 8 bases. This CDR3 contains 14 residues. This CDR3 is CASSEGREVDIQYF. Here the CDR3 DNA reads TGTGCCAGCAGTGAAGGACGGGAGGTAGACATTCAGTACTTC.

The chain employs TRBV5-1 and TRBJ1-4; maybe TRBD1 (5 bases). The germline V gene has CDR1 SGHRS and CDR2 YFSETQ. V shed 2 bases and J shed 4 bases, with 9 bases lying between them. The CDR3 extends over 14 amino acids. CDR3 sequence: CASSFGGDNEKLFF. CDR3 in DNA: TGCGCCAGCAGCTTCGGAGGGGATAATGAAAAACTGTTTTTT.